This record covers a single T cell receptor (beta chain). This entry belongs to a study of shared clonotypes between healthy human individuals. Study summary: Per-donor plates numbered three CD4 naive, three CD4 memory, two CD8 naive and one CD8 memory.

The V gene lost 6 bases and the J gene lost 0 bases, with 10 bases spanning the gap. Germline CDR1 and CDR2: SGHRS and YFSETQ. The CDR3 contains 13 residues. Both subsets, CD45RA+ naive and CD45RA-negative memory, were split from the CD4+ cells. The run depth of the assay was deep. Original analysis: ImmunoSEQ yielded junction-only sequences lacking quality scores, so filtering differed. Some clones are missing from TCRdb's copy, which holds only in-frame ones; the method was immunoSEQ multiplex PCR. D and trimming come from the DNA, and the V and J calls and clone size come from that table. The data hold approximately 1.5 million clones, with 95% to 99% observed a single time.

The TCR was taken from a man younger than 40 in good health. V usage is TRBV5-1 and J usage is TRBJ2-7, with a tentative D call TRBD1 (6 bases). The sample consisted of naive CD4+ T cells sorted from blood. Subset given: CD45RA+ positively selected. The CDR3 reads CASNLDSSYEQYF. Written as DNA, the CDR3 is TGCGCCAGCAACCTGGACAGCTCCTACGAGCAGTACTTC.